The 27 T cell receptor beta chains in this list originate from one sample, sequenced in a study of blood T cell repertoires in COVID-19. The repertoire was sequenced with immunoSEQ multiplex PCR; TCRdb's copy has only in-frame clones and lacks some. The sample gives tens of thousands of clones, 90% of which show up once; approximately 6.2% is in the top ten. Sequencing input: peripheral blood. The receptors stem from a man aged 35-49 years with acute or convalescent COVID-19.

This clone has just one count. The chain links TRBV7-2 to TRBJ2-2; 7 bases line up with TRBD1. V trimming: 6 bases; J trimming: 1 base; junction bases outside the gene matches: 5. CDR3 size: 15 residues. Germline V CDR1 and CDR2: SGHTA, FQGNSA. CDR3: CASRVGTENTGELFF. As DNA, the CDR3 is TGTGCCAGCAGGGTTGGGACAGAGAACACCGGGGAGCTGTTTTTT.

The V and J genes are TRBV29-1 and TRBJ2-1; D possibly corresponds to TRBD2 (5 bases). Germline V gene data show CDR1 as SQVTM and CDR2 as ANQGSEA. Trimming took off 6 bases at V and 8 bases at J, with 14 bases between the two ends. CDR3 length: 12 residues. CDR3 nucleotides: TGCAGCGTACGACAACGAGGGCATGAGCAGTTCTTC. Amino acids: CSVRQRGHEQFF.

The CDR3 loop reads CAISGARGNTIYF. The DNA for the CDR3 is TGTGCCATCAGTGGAGCCCGGGGAAACACCATATATTTT. The rearrangement uses TRBV10-3 and TRBJ1-3; D is ambiguous. CDR3 size: 13 residues. V was pared by 4 bases and J by 4 bases, with 8 bases between. Germline values: CDR1 ENHRY, CDR2 SYGVKD.

This chain joins TRBV5-1 and TRBJ2-4; no clear D gene. From germline, CDR1 is SGHRS and CDR2 YFSETQ. This CDR3 comprises 13 residues. V lost 0 bases to trimming and J lost 5 bases, with 6 bases between them. CDR3 sequence: CASSLELQNIQYF. CDR3 DNA: TGCGCCAGCAGCTTGGAGCTCCAAAACATTCAGTACTTC.

This chain uses TRBV5-1 with TRBJ1-2; TRBD1 matches at 9 bases. V gave up 3 bases and J gave up 4 bases; unmatched junction bases: 7. Germline V gene data show CDR1 as SGHRS and CDR2 as YFSETQ. The CDR3 sequence is 15 residues long. Here the CDR3 DNA reads TGCGCCAGCAGCTGGGGGACAGGGACATCCTATGGCTACACCTTC. Amino acid sequence: CASSWGTGTSYGYTF.

V gene TRBV7-9 combines with J gene TRBJ1-2; 7 nucleotides align to TRBD1. Unmatched junction bases numbered 7, after V lost 3 bases and J lost 6 bases. The CDR3 is 14 amino acids. Germline assignment: CDR1 SEHNR and CDR2 FQNEAQ (reference sequence). CDR3 in DNA: TGTGCCAGCAGCTTTGCCGACAGGGTACATGGCTACACCTTC. This codes for CASSFADRVHGYTF.

This clone was detected a few times. The chain is built from TRBV7-2 and TRBJ2-1; D unresolved. The CDR3 is 15 residues long. Trimming took off 1 base at V and 7 bases at J, with 14 bases between the two ends. Germline V gives CDR1 SGHTA, CDR2 FQGNSA. The CDR3 spells CASSLGPARINEQFF. As DNA, the CDR3 is TGTGCCAGCAGCTTAGGGCCAGCGAGGATAAATGAGCAGTTCTTC.

The chain has TRBV7-9 and TRBJ2-3, with TRBD2 matching over 7 bases. V lost 5 bases and J lost 13; bases outside the gene matches: 9. Germline assignment: CDR1 SEHNR and CDR2 FQNEAQ (reference sequence). The CDR3 is 12 amino acids. CDR3 loop: CASSPSLGREYF. The CDR3 DNA sequence: TGTGCCAGCAGCCCATCTCTAGGGAGGGAGTATTTT.

V and J are TRBV7-9 and TRBJ1-4; weak D call: TRBD1 (5 bases). V lost 4 bases and J lost 2, with 11 bases in between. This CDR3 is 15 amino acids long. CDR1 and CDR2 (germline): SEHNR, FQNEAQ (reference sequence). CDR3 bases: TGTGCCAGCAGCTGGGGCCGCGGTACTAATGAAAAACTGTTTTTT. Translating it yields CASSWGRGTNEKLFF.

In nucleotides, the CDR3 is TGTGCCAGCAGCGCAGGACAGGGTTGGGCCAACGTCCTGACTTTC. Translation gives CASSAGQGWANVLTF. The gene calls are TRBV9 and TRBJ2-6, with TRBD1 matching 8 bases. The CDR3 has 15 amino acids. Trimming removed 3 bases from V and 5 bases from J; junction bases left unmatched: 4. Per germline, CDR1 SGDLS and CDR2 YYNGEE.

This chain connects TRBV19 to TRBJ1-1; TRBD1 matches at 8 bases. V lost 5 bases, J lost 3 bases, and 11 bases stayed unmatched. The length of the CDR3 is 16 residues. CDR1 is LNHDA and CDR2 is SQIVND in the germline V gene (reference sequence). The CDR3 spells CASSSLRGRWDTEAFF. CDR3 DNA sequence: TGTGCCAGTAGTTCCCTCAGGGGGCGTTGGGACACTGAAGCTTTCTTT.

This clone was detected once. The chain uses TRBV5-1 and TRBJ2-1; 7 nucleotides line up with TRBD2. Germline lookup yields CDR1 SGHRS and CDR2 YFSETQ. The V segment lost 0 bases and the J segment 3 bases; nucleotides outside the gene matches: 3. The CDR3 totals 15 residues. Written as DNA, the CDR3 is TGCGCCAGCAGCTTGGATGTAGCGGGCTACAATGAGCAGTTCTTC. Residues: CASSLDVAGYNEQFF.

The CDR3: CASSTRAGSGNTIYF. CDR3 coding DNA: TGTGCCAGTAGTACCCGCGCGGGCTCTGGAAACACCATATATTTT. The chain is built from TRBV19 and TRBJ1-3; D is unresolved. V was shortened by 4 bases and J by 0 bases, with 10 bases between the two germline ends. The CDR3 is made up of 15 amino acids. Germline V CDR1 and CDR2: LNHDA, SQIVND (reference sequence).

J is TRBJ1-1 and V is TRBV20-1; tentative D call: TRBD1 (5 bases). Germline CDR1 and CDR2: DFQATT and SNEGSKA (reference sequence). This CDR3 is built from 14 residues. Trimming removed 3 bases at V and 3 bases at J, with 14 bases between. CDR3 in amino acids: CSASGRAGDTEAFF. The CDR3 DNA sequence: TGCAGTGCTAGTGGCAGGGCCGGTGACACTGAAGCTTTCTTT.

V usage is TRBV7-2 and J usage is TRBJ2-7; weak D call: TRBD2 (6 bases). Germline-derived CDR1 and CDR2 are SGHTA and FQGNSA. Trimming left V 5 bases short and J 0 bases short, with 11 bases between. The CDR3 length is 14 residues. CDR3 protein: CASSISGFSYEQYF. For the CDR3, the DNA is TGTGCCAGCAGCATCAGCGGGTTCTCCTACGAGCAGTACTTC. Full variable domain (rest looked up from reference TRBV7-2 and TRBJ2-7): GAGVSQSPSNKVTEKGKDVELRCDPISGHTALYWYRQSLGQGLEFLIYFQGNSAPDKSGLPSDRFSAERTGGSVSTLTIQRTQQEDSAVYLCASSISGFSYEQYFGPGTRLTVT.

The gene calls are TRBV6-5 and TRBJ2-1; a possible D gene is TRBD2 (6 bases). V lost 5 bases and J 7 bases, leaving 12 bases between the germline ends. CDR3 length: 13 amino acids. CDR1 MNHEY and CDR2 SVGAGI come from the germline V gene. The CDR3 sequence: CASSLGRRNEQFF. The CDR3 coding sequence is TGTGCCAGCAGTCTCGGGAGAAGGAATGAGCAGTTCTTC.

This sequence joins TRBV15 and TRBJ2-1, with 7 nucleotides matching TRBD2. Looked up from germline, CDR1 is LNHNV and CDR2 is YYDKDF (reference sequence). V shed 8 bases and J 3 bases; nucleotides not matched to a gene: 1. The CDR3 is made up of 12 amino acids. The CDR3 here is CATGTNYNEQFF. CDR3 nucleotides: TGTGCCACCGGGACTAACTACAATGAGCAGTTCTTC.

The CDR3 here is CASSLRGVYNSPLHF. The CDR3 DNA reads as TGCGCCAGCAGCTTACGGGGGGTATATAATTCACCCCTCCACTTT. V gene TRBV5-1 combines with J gene TRBJ1-6; D might be TRBD1 (5 bases). CDR3 length: 15 amino acids. Per the germline V gene, CDR1 is SGHRS and CDR2 is YFSETQ. Trimming shortened V by 2 bases and J by 4 bases, and 10 bases separated the two germline ends. Filled out from reference TRBV5-1 and TRBJ1-6, the complete variable domain reads KAGVTQTPRYLIKTRGQQVTLSCSPISGHRSVSWYQQTPGQGLQFLFEYFSETQRNKGNFPGRFSGRQFSNSRSEMNVSTLELGDSALYLCASSLRGVYNSPLHFGNGTRLTVT.

This clone has more than one count but fewer than ten. CDR3 sequence: CASSPRGSGTPSETQYF. The CDR3 nucleotides are TGTGCCAGCAGCCCCCGAGGTAGCGGGACCCCATCGGAGACCCAGTACTTC. The rearrangement uses TRBV9 and TRBJ2-5; 8 bases match TRBD2. With V trimmed by 4 bases and J by 5 bases, 16 bases remained unmatched. The CDR3 is made up of 17 amino acids. Germline CDR1 reads SGDLS; CDR2 reads YYNGEE.

The rearrangement uses TRBV27 and TRBJ1-6, with D hard to call. CDR3 size: 18 residues. Trimming removed 3 bases from V and 0 bases from J, with 15 bases in between. Per germline, CDR1 MNHEY and CDR2 SMNVEV (reference sequence). The CDR3 region has the DNA TGTGCCAGCAGTTTGGTCGGCGGAGGGAGCTCCTATAATTCACCCCTCCACTTT. It is translated as CASSLVGGGSSYNSPLHF.

The V and J genes are TRBV15 and TRBJ1-5; 7 bases are shared with TRBD1. The germline V gene encodes CDR1 LNHNV and CDR2 YYDKDF (reference sequence). V shed 3 bases and J 0 bases; nucleotides not matched to a gene: 8. CDR3 size: 17 residues. CDR3 region: CATSSRTGTDSNQPQHF. The DNA for the CDR3 is TGTGCCACCAGCAGTCGCACCGGGACAGATAGCAATCAGCCCCAGCATTTT. Using reference TRBV15 and TRBJ1-5 for the parts outside the CDR3, the full variable domain is DAMVIQNPRYQVTQFGKPVTLSCSQTLNHNVMYWYQQKSSQAPKLLFHYYDKDFNNEADTPDNFQSRRPNTSFCFLDIRSPGLGDTAMYLCATSSRTGTDSNQPQHFGDGTRLSIL.

This clone was found a few times. V gene TRBV9 combines with J gene TRBJ2-1; D ambiguous. Germline-derived CDR1 and CDR2 are SGDLS and YYNGEE. The CDR3 sequence is 15 residues long. V was clipped by 0 bases and J by 2 bases, with 9 bases between them. The CDR3: CASSVDETPYNEQFF. The CDR3 DNA reads as TGTGCCAGCAGCGTAGATGAGACTCCCTACAATGAGCAGTTCTTC. Full variable domain (outside the CDR3, taken from reference TRBV9 and TRBJ2-1): DSGVTQTPKHLITATGQRVTLRCSPRSGDLSVYWYQQSLDQGLQFLIQYYNGEERAKGNILERFSAQQFPDLHSELNLSSLELGDSALYFCASSVDETPYNEQFFGPGTRLTVL.

This clone was detected a few times. This sequence joins TRBV29-1 and TRBJ2-1; 10 nucleotides line up with TRBD1. V shed 7 bases and J 4 bases; nucleotides not matched to a gene: 4. Germline loops: CDR1 SQVTM, CDR2 ANQGSEA. The CDR3 runs 13 residues. CDR3 DNA: TGCAGCGACGGACAGGGGGGATACAATGAGCAGTTCTTC. Its protein is CSDGQGGYNEQFF.

The chain is built from TRBV5-1 and TRBJ1-3; tentative D call: TRBD1 (5 bases). V dropped 3 bases and J dropped 11 bases, with 18 bases sitting between them. The CDR3 is 14 amino acids. Germline V gene data show CDR1 as SGHRS and CDR2 as YFSETQ. In DNA form, the CDR3 reads TGCGCCAGCAGCTCCTCCGGACAAAGTAGGGCCATATATTTT. Its protein product is CASSSSGQSRAIYF.

In its sample, this clone was seen a few times. This chain links TRBV25-1 with TRBJ2-7; 9 bases line up with TRBD2. This CDR3 has 15 amino acids. With V trimmed by 3 bases and J by 3 bases, 6 bases remained unmatched. Germline-derived CDR1 and CDR2 are MGHDK and SYGVNS. The CDR3 loop is CASSDEKREVYEQYF. DNA for the CDR3: TGTGCCAGCAGTGACGAAAAGCGGGAGGTCTACGAGCAGTACTTC.

This chain connects TRBV19 to TRBJ1-1, with D possibly matching TRBD1 (5 bases). This CDR3 contains 13 residues. The V and J ends lost 7 bases and 1 base respectively, with 10 bases between them. The V gene's germline CDR1 is LNHDA and CDR2 SQIVND (reference sequence). The chain's CDR3 is CASIQDPNTEAFF. CDR3 in DNA: TGTGCCAGTATACAGGACCCGAACACTGAAGCTTTCTTT.

The chain joins TRBV6-5 to TRBJ1-1; maybe TRBD1 (5 bases). Between the trimmed V and J ends, which lost 1 base and 8 bases, there was a span of 20 bases. In germline, CDR1 is MNHEY, CDR2 SVGAGI. CDR3 length: 16 amino acids. CDR3 sequence: CASSYFGGLPRSEAFF. CDR3 bases: TGTGCCAGCAGTTACTTCGGGGGACTCCCGCGGTCGGAAGCTTTCTTT.